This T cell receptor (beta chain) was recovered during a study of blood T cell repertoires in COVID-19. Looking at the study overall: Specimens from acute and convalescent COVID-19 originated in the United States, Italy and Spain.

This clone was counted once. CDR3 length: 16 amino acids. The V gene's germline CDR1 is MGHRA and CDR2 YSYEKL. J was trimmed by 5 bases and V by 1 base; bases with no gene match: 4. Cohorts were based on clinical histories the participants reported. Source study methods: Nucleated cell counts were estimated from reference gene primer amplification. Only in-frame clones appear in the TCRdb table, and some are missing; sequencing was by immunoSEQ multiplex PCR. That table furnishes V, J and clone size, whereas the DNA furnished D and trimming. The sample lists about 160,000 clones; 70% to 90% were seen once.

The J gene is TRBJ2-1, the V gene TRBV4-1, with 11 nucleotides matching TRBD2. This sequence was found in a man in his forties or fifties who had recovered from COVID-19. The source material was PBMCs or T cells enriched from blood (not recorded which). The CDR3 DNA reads TGCGCCAGCAGCCAAGTTACTAGCGGGGGCAACAATGAGCAGTTCTTC. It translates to CASSQVTSGGNNEQFF.